This T cell receptor beta chain stems from a study of blood T cells in healthy people across ages. The germline V gene encodes CDR1 SGHVS and CDR2 FNYEAQ. CDR3 size: 15 residues. Deletions cut 4 bases from V and 6 bases from J, with 13 bases between. Combining a sample-barcoded 5' primer with a J-beta primer mix, a second PCR ran for roughly 7 to 12 cycles. One entry per CDR3 protein results from TCRdb running MiXCR on the 5' RACE reads. The sample lists around 1.7 million distinct CDR3 sequences; 28% were seen once. The chain recombines TRBV7-6 with TRBJ1-6; D possibly corresponds to TRBD1 (6 bases). Sequencing was done on a sample of blood. The receptor's source is a woman in her twenties or thirties in good health. CDR3: CASSSGRGSNSPLHF. The DNA for the CDR3 is TGTGCCAGCAGCTCGGGCAGGGGTAGTAATTCACCCCTCCACTTT.